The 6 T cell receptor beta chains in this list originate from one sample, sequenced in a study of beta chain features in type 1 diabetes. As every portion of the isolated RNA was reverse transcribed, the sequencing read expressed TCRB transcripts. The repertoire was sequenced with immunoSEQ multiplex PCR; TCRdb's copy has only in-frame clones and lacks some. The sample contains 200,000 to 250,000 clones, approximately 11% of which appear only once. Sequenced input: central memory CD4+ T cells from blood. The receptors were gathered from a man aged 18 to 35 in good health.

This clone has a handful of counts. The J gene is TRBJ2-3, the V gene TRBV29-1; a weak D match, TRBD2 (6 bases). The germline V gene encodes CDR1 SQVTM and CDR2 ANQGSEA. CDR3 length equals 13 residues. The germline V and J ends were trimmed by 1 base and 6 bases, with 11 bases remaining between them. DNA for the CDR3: TGCAGCGTTGAAGGAGGAGGGAGGGATACGCAGTATTTT. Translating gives CSVEGGGRDTQYF.

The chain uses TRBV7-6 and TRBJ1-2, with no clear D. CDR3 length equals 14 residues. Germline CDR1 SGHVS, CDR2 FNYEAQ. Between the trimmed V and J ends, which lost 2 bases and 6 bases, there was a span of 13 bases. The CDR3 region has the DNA TGTGCCAGCAGCTTATTTTCAGGTTTGGATGGCTACACCTTC. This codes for CASSLFSGLDGYTF.

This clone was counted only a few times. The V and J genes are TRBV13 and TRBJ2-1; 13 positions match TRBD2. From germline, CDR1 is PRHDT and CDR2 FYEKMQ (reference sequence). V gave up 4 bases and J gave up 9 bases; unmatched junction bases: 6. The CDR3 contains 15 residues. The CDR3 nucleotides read TGTGCCAGCAGCTCCCCGACTAGCGGGAGGACTGAGCAGTTCTTC. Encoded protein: CASSSPTSGRTEQFF.

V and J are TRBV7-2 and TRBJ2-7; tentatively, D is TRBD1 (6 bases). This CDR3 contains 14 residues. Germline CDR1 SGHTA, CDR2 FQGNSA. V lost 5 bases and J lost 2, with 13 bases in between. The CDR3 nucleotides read TGTGCCAGCAGCGATGGGTGGACAGCCTACGAGCAGTACTTC. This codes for CASSDGWTAYEQYF.

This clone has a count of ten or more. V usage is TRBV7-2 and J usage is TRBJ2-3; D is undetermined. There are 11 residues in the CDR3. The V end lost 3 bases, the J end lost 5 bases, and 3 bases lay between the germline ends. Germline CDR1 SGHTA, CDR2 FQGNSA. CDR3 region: CASSFRDTQYF. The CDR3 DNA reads TGTGCCAGCAGCTTTCGAGATACGCAGTATTTT. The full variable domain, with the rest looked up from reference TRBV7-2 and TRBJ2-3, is GAGVSQSPSNKVTEKGKDVELRCDPISGHTALYWYRQSLGQGLEFLIYFQGNSAPDKSGLPSDRFSAERTGGSVSTLTIQRTQQEDSAVYLCASSFRDTQYFGPGTRLTVL.

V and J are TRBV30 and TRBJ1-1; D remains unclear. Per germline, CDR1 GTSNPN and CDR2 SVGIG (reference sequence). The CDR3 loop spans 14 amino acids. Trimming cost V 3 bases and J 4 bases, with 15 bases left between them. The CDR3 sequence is CAWSRVTPGTEAFF. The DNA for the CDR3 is TGTGCCTGGAGCCGAGTGACCCCGGGCACTGAAGCTTTCTTT.